Given below is one TCR beta chain in context. The target antigen is unknown. This specimen comes from a study of identical twins. General observations from the study: Monozygotic twin pairs showed more out-of-frame TCR alpha sharing than models estimated. Weaker excess sharing between twins was seen in beta out-of-frame sequences. Diverse VJ usage suggested most zero-insertion clonotypes were not invariant T cells.

Germline lookup yields CDR1 DFQATT and CDR2 SNEGSKA (reference sequence). This CDR3 region has 13 residues. V was shortened by 6 bases and J by 5 bases, with 16 bases between the two germline ends. cDNA carried unique molecular identifiers, and a universal primer site was added by template switching. TCRdb re-analysed the 5' RACE reads in MiXCR, keeping a single row per CDR3 protein. The sample has 17,000 or so distinct CDR3 sequences; just under 70% are singletons. The material sequenced was memory (CD45RO+) T cells sorted from blood. The TCR sequence derives from a woman in her late teens or twenties in good health. This table probably holds off-target reads from a library built for another chain. J is TRBJ2-5 and V is TRBV20-1; D is possibly TRBD1 (5 bases). The DNA for the CDR3 is TGCAGTGCAACTGGACGATCAGGGGAGACCCAGTACTTC. Translation gives CSATGRSGETQYF.